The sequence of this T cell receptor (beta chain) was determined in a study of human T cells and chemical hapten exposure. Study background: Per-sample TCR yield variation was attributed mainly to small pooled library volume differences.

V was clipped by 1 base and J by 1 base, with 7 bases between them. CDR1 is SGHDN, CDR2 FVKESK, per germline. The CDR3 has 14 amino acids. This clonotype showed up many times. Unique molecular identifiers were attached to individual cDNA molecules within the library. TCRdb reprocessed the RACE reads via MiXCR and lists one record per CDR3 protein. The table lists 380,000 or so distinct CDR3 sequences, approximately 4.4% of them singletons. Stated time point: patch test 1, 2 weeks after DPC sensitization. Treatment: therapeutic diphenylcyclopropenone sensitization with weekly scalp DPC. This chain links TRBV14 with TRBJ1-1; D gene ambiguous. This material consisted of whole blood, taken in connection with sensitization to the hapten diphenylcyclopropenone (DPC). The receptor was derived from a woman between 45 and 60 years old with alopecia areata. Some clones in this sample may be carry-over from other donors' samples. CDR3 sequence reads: CASSQVSANTEAFF. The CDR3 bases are TGTGCCAGCAGCCAAGTATCGGCGAACACTGAAGCTTTCTTT.